The T cell receptor (beta chain) under discussion was sequenced for a study of blood T cell repertoires in COVID-19. About the study: From the United States, Italy and Spain came samples of acute and convalescent COVID-19. Sample material is recorded as cDNA or gDNA derived from T cells, B-cell-depleted T cells, or PBMCs.

CDR1 and CDR2 (germline): MNHEY, SMNVEV (reference sequence). The length of the CDR3 is 16 residues. The V and J ends lost 7 bases and 8 bases, in that order; junction bases with no gene match: 12. As originally analysed: Amplifying reference gene primers gave estimates of nucleated cell counts. The protocol was immunoSEQ multiplex PCR, while the TCRdb copy is restricted to in-frame clones and leaves out a portion. V and J calls plus clone size are reproduced from that table; the DNA served to infer D and trimming. The table records fewer than 250,000 clones, 75% to 85% of them present only once. Sequenced input: peripheral blood. The clonotype was recovered from a human donor in a cohort sampled during active COVID-19. The chain joins TRBV27 to TRBJ2-1; 12 bases are shared with TRBD1. The CDR3 DNA follows: TGTGCCAGCAACCCGTGGGACAGGGGGCGACGGGATGAGCAGTTCTTC. Its translation: CASNPWDRGRRDEQFF.